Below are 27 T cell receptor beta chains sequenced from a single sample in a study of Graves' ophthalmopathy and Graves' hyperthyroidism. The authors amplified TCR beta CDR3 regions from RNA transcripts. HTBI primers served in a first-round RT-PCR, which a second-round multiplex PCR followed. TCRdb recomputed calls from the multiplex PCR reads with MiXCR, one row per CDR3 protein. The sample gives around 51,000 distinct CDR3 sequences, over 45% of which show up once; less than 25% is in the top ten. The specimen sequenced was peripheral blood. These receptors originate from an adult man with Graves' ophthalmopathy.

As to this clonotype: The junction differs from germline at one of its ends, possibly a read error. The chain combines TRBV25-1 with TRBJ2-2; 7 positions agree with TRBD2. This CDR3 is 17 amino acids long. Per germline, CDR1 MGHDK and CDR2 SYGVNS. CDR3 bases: TGTGCCAGCAGTGACCCCTCCGGAGCGGGGAAGGCCGGGGAGCTGTCTTTT. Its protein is CASSDPSGAGKAGELSF.

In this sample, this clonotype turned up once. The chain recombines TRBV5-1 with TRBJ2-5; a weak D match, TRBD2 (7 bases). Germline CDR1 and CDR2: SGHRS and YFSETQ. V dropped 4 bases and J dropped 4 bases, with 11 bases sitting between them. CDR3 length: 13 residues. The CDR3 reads CASSGGAPETQYF. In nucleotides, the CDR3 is TGCGCCAGCAGCGGGGGGGCCCCAGAGACCCAGTACTTC.

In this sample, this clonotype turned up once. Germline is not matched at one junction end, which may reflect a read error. The chain's CDR3 is CACSLTSGTTNEQFF. CDR3 DNA: TGCGCCTGCAGCTTGACTAGCGGGACGACAAACGAGCAGTTCTTC. The V call is TRBV5-1, the J call TRBJ2-1, with TRBD2 matching 11 bases. The CDR3 contains 15 residues. Germline values: CDR1 SGHRS, CDR2 YFSETQ.

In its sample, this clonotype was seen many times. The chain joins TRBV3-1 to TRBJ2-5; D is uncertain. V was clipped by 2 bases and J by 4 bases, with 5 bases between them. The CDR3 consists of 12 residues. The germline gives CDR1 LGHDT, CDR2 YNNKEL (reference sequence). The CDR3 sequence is CASSQSSETQYF. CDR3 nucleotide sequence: TGTGCCAGCAGCCAATCGTCAGAGACCCAGTACTTC.

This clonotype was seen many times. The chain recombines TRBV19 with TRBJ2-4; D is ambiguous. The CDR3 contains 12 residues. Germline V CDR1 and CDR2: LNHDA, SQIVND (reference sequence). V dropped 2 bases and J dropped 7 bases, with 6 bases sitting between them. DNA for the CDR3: TGTGCCAGTAGTATAAGAAGCAACATTCAGTACTTC. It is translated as CASSIRSNIQYF.

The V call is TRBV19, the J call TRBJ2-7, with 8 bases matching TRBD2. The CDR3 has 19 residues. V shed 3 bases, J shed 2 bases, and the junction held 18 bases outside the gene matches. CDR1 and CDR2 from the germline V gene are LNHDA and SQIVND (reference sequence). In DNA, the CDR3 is TGTGCCAGTAGTATCCAACCCCCTGGGGCAGGAGCGGGGGCCTACGAGCAGTACTTC. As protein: CASSIQPPGAGAGAYEQYF.

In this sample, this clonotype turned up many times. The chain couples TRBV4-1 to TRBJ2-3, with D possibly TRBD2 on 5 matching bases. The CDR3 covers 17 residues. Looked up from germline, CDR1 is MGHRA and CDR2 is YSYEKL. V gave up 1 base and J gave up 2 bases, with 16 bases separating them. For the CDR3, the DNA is TGCGCCAGCAGCCAAGGGTCCAGCGGACGTTCCACAGATACGCAGTATTTT. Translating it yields CASSQGSSGRSTDTQYF.

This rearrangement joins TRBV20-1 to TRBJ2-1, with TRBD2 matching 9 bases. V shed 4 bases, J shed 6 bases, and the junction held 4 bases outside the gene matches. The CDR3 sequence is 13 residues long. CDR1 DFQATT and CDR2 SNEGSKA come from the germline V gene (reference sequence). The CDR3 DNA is TGCAGTGCTATAGCGGGAGTCGGCAATGAGCAGTTCTTC. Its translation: CSAIAGVGNEQFF.

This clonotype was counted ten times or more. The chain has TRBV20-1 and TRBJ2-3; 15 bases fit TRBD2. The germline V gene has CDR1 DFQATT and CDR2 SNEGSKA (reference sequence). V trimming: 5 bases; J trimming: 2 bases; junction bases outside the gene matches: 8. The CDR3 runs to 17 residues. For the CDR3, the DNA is TGCAGTGCTCATGGACTAGCGGGAGGGCCAGTCACAGATACGCAGTATTTT. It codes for CSAHGLAGGPVTDTQYF.

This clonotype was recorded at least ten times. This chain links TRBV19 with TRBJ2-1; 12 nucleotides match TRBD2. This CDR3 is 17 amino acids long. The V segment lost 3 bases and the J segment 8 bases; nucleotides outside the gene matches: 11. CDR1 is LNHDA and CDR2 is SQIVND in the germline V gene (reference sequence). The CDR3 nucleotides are TGTGCCAGTAGTATCCCCACTAGCGGGGGGTCCGGAGATGAGCAGTTCTTC. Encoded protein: CASSIPTSGGSGDEQFF.

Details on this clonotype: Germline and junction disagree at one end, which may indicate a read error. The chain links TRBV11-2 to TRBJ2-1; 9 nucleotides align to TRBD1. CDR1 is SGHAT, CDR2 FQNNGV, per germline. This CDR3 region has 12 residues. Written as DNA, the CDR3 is TGTGCCAGCAGCTCATACCGGGACAGGGAAGTCTTC. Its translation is CASSSYRDREVF. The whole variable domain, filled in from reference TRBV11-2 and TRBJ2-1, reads EAGVAQSPRYKIIEKRQSVAFWCNPISGHATLYWYQQILGQGPKLLIQFQNNGVVDDSQLPKDRFSAERLKGVDSTLKIQPAKLEDSAVYLCASSSYRDREVFGPGTRLTVL.

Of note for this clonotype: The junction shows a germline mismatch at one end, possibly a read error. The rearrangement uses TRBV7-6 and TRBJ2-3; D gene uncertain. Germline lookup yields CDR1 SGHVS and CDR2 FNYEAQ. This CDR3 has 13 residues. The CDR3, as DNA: TGTGCCAGTAGCTCGGCACCCGCAGATACGCAGTATTTT. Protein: CASSSAPADTQYF. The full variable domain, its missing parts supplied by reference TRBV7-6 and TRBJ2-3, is GAGVSQSPRYKVTKRGQDVALRCDPISGHVSLYWYRQALGQGPEFLTYFNYEAQQDKSGLPNDRFSAERPEGSISTLTIQRTEQRDSAMYRCASSSAPADTQYFGPGTRLTVL.

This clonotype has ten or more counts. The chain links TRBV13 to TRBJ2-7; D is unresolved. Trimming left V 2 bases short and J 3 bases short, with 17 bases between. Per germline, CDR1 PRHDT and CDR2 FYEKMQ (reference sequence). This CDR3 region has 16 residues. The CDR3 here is CASSLSVGLIIYEQYF. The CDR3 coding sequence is TGTGCCAGCAGCTTAAGTGTCGGGCTTATCATCTACGAGCAGTACTTC.

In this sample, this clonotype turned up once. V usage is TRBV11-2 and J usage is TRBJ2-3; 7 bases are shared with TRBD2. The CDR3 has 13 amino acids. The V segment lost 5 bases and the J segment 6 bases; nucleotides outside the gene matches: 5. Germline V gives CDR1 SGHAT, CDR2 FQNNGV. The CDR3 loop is CASSRDYLDTQYF. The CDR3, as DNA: TGTGCCAGCAGCCGGGACTACTTGGATACGCAGTATTTT.

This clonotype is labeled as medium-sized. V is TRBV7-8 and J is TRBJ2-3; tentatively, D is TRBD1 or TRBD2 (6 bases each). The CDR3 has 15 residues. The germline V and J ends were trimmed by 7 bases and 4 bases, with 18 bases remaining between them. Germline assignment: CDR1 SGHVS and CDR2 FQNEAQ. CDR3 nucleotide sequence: TGTGCCAGCATCCCAACAATGGGGGGCGCAGATACGCAGTATTTT. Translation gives CASIPTMGGADTQYF.

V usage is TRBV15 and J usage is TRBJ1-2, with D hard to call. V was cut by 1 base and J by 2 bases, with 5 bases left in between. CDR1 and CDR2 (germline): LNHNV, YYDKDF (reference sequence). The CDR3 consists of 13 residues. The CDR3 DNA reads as TGTGCCACCAGCAGAGTCCGGAACTATGGCTACACCTTC. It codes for CATSRVRNYGYTF. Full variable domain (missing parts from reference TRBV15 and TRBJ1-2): DAMVIQNPRYQVTQFGKPVTLSCSQTLNHNVMYWYQQKSSQAPKLLFHYYDKDFNNEADTPDNFQSRRPNTSFCFLDIRSPGLGDTAMYLCATSRVRNYGYTFGSGTRLTVV.

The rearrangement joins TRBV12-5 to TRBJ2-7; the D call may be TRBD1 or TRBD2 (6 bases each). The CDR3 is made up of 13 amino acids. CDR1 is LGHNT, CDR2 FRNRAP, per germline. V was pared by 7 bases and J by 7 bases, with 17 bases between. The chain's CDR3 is CASVSRGRREQYF. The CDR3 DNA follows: TGTGCTAGTGTCTCACGGGGGCGGAGGGAGCAGTACTTC. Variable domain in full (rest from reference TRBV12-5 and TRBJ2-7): DARVTQTPRHKVTEMGQEVTMRCQPILGHNTVFWYRQTMMQGLELLAYFRNRAPLDDSGMPKDRFSAEMPDATLATLKIQPSEPRDSAVYFCASVSRGRREQYFGPGTRLTVT.

This CDR3 reads CASSGQASGNEADTQYF. The CDR3 coding sequence is TGTGCCAGCAGCGGACAGGCCAGCGGGAATGAGGCAGATACGCAGTATTTT. The chain has TRBV7-9 and TRBJ2-3, with D perhaps being TRBD1 or TRBD2 (7 bases each). V was cut by 5 bases and J by 4 bases, with 22 bases left in between. The CDR3 loop spans 17 amino acids. Germline V CDR1 and CDR2: SEHNR, FQNEAQ (reference sequence).

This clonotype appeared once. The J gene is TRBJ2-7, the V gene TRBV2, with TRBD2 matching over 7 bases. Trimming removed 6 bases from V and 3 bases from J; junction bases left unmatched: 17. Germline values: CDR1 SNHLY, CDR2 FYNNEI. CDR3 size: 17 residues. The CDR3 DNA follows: TGTGCCAGCAGCGACAGTCAGGGAGGGCTTATCATCTACGAGCAGTACTTC. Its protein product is CASSDSQGGLIIYEQYF.

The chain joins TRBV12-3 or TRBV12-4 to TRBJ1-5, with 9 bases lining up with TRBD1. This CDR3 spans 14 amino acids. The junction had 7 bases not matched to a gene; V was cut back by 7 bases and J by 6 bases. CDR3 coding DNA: TGTGCCAGCACCCGGACAGGGGCATGTCAGCCCCAGCATTTT. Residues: CASTRTGACQPQHF.

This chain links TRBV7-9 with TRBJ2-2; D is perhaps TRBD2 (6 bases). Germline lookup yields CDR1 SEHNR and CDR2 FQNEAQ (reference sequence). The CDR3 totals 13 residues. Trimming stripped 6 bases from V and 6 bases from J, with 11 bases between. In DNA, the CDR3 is TGTGCCAGCAGTCTGGGGGGATCCGGGGAGCTGTTTTTT. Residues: CASSLGGSGELFF.

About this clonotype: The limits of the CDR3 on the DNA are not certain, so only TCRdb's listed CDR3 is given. CDR3 sequence reads: CASSKEVVGTGANSPLHF. The chain is built from TRBV21-1 and TRBJ1-6; whether TRBD1, the table's D call, matches the DNA was not checked. TRBV21-1 is marked as a pseudogene. The CDR3 length equals 18 residues, ends included.

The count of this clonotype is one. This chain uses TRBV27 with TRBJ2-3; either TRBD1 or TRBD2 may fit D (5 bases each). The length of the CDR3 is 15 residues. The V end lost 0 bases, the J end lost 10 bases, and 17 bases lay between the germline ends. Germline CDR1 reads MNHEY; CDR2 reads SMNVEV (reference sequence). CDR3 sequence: CASSLSPGTLGSQYF. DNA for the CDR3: TGTGCCAGCAGTTTATCCCCGGGGACGCTGGGGTCGCAGTATTTT.

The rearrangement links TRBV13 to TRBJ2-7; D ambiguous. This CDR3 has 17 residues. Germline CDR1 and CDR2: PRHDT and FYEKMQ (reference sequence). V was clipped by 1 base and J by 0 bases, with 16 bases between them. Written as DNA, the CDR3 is TGTGCCAGCAGCTTAGCGGGTGGCGGTACCCTCTCCTACGAGCAGTACTTC. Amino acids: CASSLAGGGTLSYEQYF.

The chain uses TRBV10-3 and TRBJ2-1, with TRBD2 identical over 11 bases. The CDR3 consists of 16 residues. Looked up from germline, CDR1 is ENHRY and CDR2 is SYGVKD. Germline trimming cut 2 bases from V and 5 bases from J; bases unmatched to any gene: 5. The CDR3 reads CAISEVLAGGDNEQFF. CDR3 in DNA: TGTGCCATCAGTGAGGTCCTAGCGGGAGGTGACAATGAGCAGTTCTTC.

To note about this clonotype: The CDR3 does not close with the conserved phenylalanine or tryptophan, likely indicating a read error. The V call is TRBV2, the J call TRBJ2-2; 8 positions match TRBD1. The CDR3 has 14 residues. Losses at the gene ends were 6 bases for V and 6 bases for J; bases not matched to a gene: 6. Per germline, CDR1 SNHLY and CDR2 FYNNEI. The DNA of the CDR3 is TGTGCCAGCAGGACCACAGGGGGTCCCGGGGAGCTGTTTCTT. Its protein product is CASRTTGGPGELFL.

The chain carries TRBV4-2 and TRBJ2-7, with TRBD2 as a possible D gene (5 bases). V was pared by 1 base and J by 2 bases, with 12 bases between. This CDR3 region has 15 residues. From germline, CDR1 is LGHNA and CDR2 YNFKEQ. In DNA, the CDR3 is TGTGCCAGCAGCCAAGTTGTGGAGGCCGCCTACGAGCAGTACTTC. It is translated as CASSQVVEAAYEQYF.